This T cell receptor (beta chain) was recovered during a study of PD-1 blockade in mismatch repair-deficient tumors. After removal of 0 bases from V and 9 bases from J, the junction contained 8 bases not matched to a gene. Germline V CDR1 and CDR2: SGDLS, YYNGEE. The CDR3 sequence is 17 residues long. TCRdb's table, derived via immunoSEQ multiplex PCR, lists solely in-frame clones and lacks some. The sample has about 79,000 clones, 80% to 90% seen once. The V and J genes are TRBV9 and TRBJ2-1; 14 bases match TRBD2. The TCR was taken from an adult with mismatch repair-deficient cancer. Sequences were derived from peripheral blood, sampled 44 weeks after starting pembrolizumab. The CDR3 sequence: CASSVDMGLAGVGEQFF. The DNA for the CDR3 is TGTGCCAGCAGCGTAGATATGGGACTAGCGGGAGTAGGTGAGCAGTTCTTC.